This T cell receptor (beta chain) was documented in a study of regulatory T cells in long-lasting Graves disease. Study-level information: Persistent Graves' disease denoted over 5 years of antithyroid drugs plus positive TSH receptor antibodies. Study observations and caveats: Favored gene segments in persistent disease were TRBV28, TRBJ1-2 and TRBJ2-5. The persistent group shared about 2,600 public clonotypes, more than the approximately 970 shared by new patients.

In this sample, this clonotype turned up a few times. Its specificity is unknown. The time point denotes: persistent/refractory GD, antithyroid drugs over 5 years with positive TRAb. The TCR library was made from RNA extracted from PBMCs. This CDR3 is built from 15 residues. CDR1 and CDR2 from the germline V gene are GTSNPN and SVGIG (reference sequence). Unmatched junction bases numbered 3, after V lost 3 bases and J lost 2 bases. According to the study, TCR beta libraries were built with iRepertoire HTBI primers and CDR3-region Arm-PCR. MiXCR, run by TCRdb on the multiplex PCR reads, gives a single entry per CDR3 protein. The table has about 470,000 distinct CDR3 sequences, around a fifth seen once.

The sample in question was peripheral blood mononuclear cells (PBMCs), obtained when the disease was refractory, from a patient treated with antithyroid drugs. V is TRBV30 and J is TRBJ2-7; 14 nucleotides line up with TRBD2. This TCR derives from a female donor with Graves disease. CDR3 sequence reads: CAWRRLAGGTYEQYF. The CDR3 coding sequence is TGTGCCTGGAGACGACTAGCGGGGGGGACCTACGAGCAGTACTTC.